What follows are 26 T cell receptor beta chains derived from one specimen sequenced in a study of early T cells in non-severe SARS-CoV-2 infection. TCRdb re-called the 5' RACE reads with MiXCR, one entry per CDR3 protein. The table has 60,000 to 65,000 distinct CDR3 sequences, around an eighth seen once. The specimen sequenced was whole blood. The receptors were sampled from an adult who was a healthcare worker with PCR-confirmed SARS-CoV-2 infection or an uninfected control (not recorded which).

The rearrangement joins TRBV29-1 to TRBJ2-2, with 8 bases lining up with TRBD1. This CDR3 contains 15 residues. The V gene's germline CDR1 is SQVTM and CDR2 ANQGSEA. With V trimmed by 7 bases and J by 4 bases, 11 bases remained unmatched. In nucleotides, the CDR3 is TGCAGCGCTTACAGGGGGTTGTCGAGCACCGGGGAGCTGTTTTTT. Amino acid sequence: CSAYRGLSSTGELFF.

The chain carries TRBV20-1 and TRBJ2-1; no reliable D call. The V and J ends lost 2 bases and 8 bases respectively, with 10 bases between them. CDR1 and CDR2 from the germline V gene are DFQATT and SNEGSKA (reference sequence). The CDR3 covers 12 residues. CDR3: CSARQQYDEQFF. DNA for the CDR3: TGCAGTGCTAGACAGCAATACGATGAGCAGTTCTTC.

This clonotype was seen at least ten times. V and J are TRBV2 and TRBJ1-6; D unresolved. This CDR3 spans 13 amino acids. Germline loops: CDR1 SNHLY, CDR2 FYNNEI. V gave up 1 base and J gave up 7 bases, with 5 bases separating them. CDR3 amino acids: CASSEVKNSPLHF. CDR3 nucleotide sequence: TGTGCCAGCAGTGAAGTAAAAAATTCACCCCTCCACTTT.

This clonotype was detected ten times or more. This chain uses TRBV28 with TRBJ2-1, with 8 bases fitting TRBD1. The CDR3 contains 11 residues. The germline V gene has CDR1 MDHEN and CDR2 SYDVKM. V lost 9 bases, J lost 10 bases, and 5 bases stayed unmatched. CDR3: CASQGAREQFF. For the CDR3, the DNA is TGTGCCAGTCAGGGGGCGAGGGAGCAGTTCTTC.

This clonotype was detected many times. The chain links TRBV20-1 to TRBJ2-1; D might be TRBD1 or TRBD2, each matching 5 bases. V was pared by 3 bases and J by 3 bases, with 18 bases between. The germline V gene encodes CDR1 DFQATT and CDR2 SNEGSKA (reference sequence). CDR3 size: 16 residues. CDR3 DNA: TGCAGTGCTAGTGGGACCGCGAAAAGTTACTACAATGAGCAGTTCTTC. Translation gives CSASGTAKSYYNEQFF.

The genes are TRBV20-1 and TRBJ2-3; possibly TRBD2 for D (5 bases). With 1 base removed from V and 13 bases from J, the gap between germline ends came to 15 bases. CDR1 is DFQATT, CDR2 SNEGSKA, per germline (reference sequence). The CDR3 is made up of 12 amino acids. The CDR3 sequence is CSARGSSPAEYF. In DNA form, the CDR3 reads TGCAGTGCTAGAGGATCCAGCCCAGCGGAGTATTTT.

This clonotype was detected many times. V gene TRBV7-6 combines with J gene TRBJ2-7; D is unclear. Trimming removed 1 base from V and 2 bases from J, with 9 bases in between. This CDR3 is built from 14 residues. The germline gives CDR1 SGHVS, CDR2 FNYEAQ. Here the CDR3 reads CASSLEAGAYEQYF. Written as DNA, the CDR3 is TGTGCCAGCAGCTTAGAGGCAGGAGCCTACGAGCAGTACTTC.

In its sample, this clonotype was seen a few times. The chain is built from TRBV5-5 and TRBJ1-2; 7 positions match TRBD1. The germline V gene has CDR1 SGHKS and CDR2 YYEKEE (reference sequence). The V segment lost 1 base and the J segment 5 bases; nucleotides outside the gene matches: 11. The CDR3 is made up of 16 amino acids. The CDR3, as DNA: TGTGCCAGCAGCTTGATTCCAGGGGGGACAGATTATGGCTACACCTTC. Its protein is CASSLIPGGTDYGYTF.

This clonotype was recorded many times. This chain links TRBV20-1 with TRBJ1-5; D unclear. The CDR3 is made up of 14 amino acids. CDR1 and CDR2 (germline): DFQATT, SNEGSKA (reference sequence). The V gene lost 3 bases and the J gene lost 3 bases, with 12 bases spanning the gap. The CDR3 nucleotides are TGCAGTGCTAGGCTAGGCTATTCCAATCAGCCCCAGCATTTT. Amino acids: CSARLGYSNQPQHF.

The table lists this clonotype with a few counts. The chain employs TRBV18 and TRBJ1-1; D not resolved. In germline, CDR1 is KGHSH, CDR2 LQKENI. This CDR3 has 14 residues. With 0 bases removed from V and 0 bases from J, the gap between germline ends came to 5 bases. This CDR3 is CASSPPSLNTEAFF. CDR3 DNA sequence: TGTGCCAGCTCACCACCGAGCTTGAACACTGAAGCTTTCTTT.

The chain links TRBV7-3 to TRBJ2-3; D is unresolved. Deletions cut 0 bases from V and 6 bases from J, with 4 bases between. The CDR3 runs to 12 residues. Germline CDR1 SGHTA, CDR2 FQGTGA. CDR3 protein: CASSLTGDTQYF. CDR3 bases: TGTGCCAGCAGCTTAACGGGTGATACGCAGTATTTT.

This chain uses TRBV5-6 with TRBJ2-3, with 7 bases aligning to TRBD2. Germline CDR1 reads SGHDT; CDR2 reads YYEEEE. This CDR3 comprises 16 residues. V shed 0 bases, J shed 2 bases, and the junction held 6 bases outside the gene matches. CDR3 amino acids: CASSLGASGFTDTQYF. CDR3 DNA sequence: TGTGCCAGCAGCTTGGGGGCTAGCGGATTCACAGATACGCAGTATTTT.

This clonotype has ten or more counts. The rearrangement uses TRBV29-1 and TRBJ1-4; 9 bases are a match to TRBD1. Germline loops: CDR1 SQVTM, CDR2 ANQGSEA. The length of the CDR3 is 12 residues. V lost 6 bases and J lost 7; bases outside the gene matches: 3. CDR3 region: CSVGQGPEKLFF. For the CDR3, the DNA is TGCAGCGTCGGACAGGGGCCTGAAAAACTGTTTTTT.

At least ten counts were recorded for this clonotype. The chain carries TRBV10-3 and TRBJ2-5, with 7 bases fitting TRBD2. Germline CDR1 and CDR2: ENHRY and SYGVKD. V lost 4 bases and J lost 0; bases outside the gene matches: 2. CDR3 length: 14 amino acids. The CDR3 DNA is TGTGCCATCAGTGCGGGGGGTGACCAAGAGACCCAGTACTTC. Amino acid sequence: CAISAGGDQETQYF.

This clonotype came up many times. J is TRBJ1-2 and V is TRBV3-1, with D hard to call. Trimming took 3 bases from V and 7 from J, leaving 9 bases between them. The CDR3 runs 12 residues. Germline CDR1 and CDR2: LGHDT and YNNKEL (reference sequence). CDR3 nucleotide sequence: TGTGCCAGCAGCCACCTCGACGGTGGCTACACCTTC. It translates to CASSHLDGGYTF.

This clonotype was counted at least ten times. This chain connects TRBV27 to TRBJ2-7; possible D gene TRBD2, 5 bases. The V end was cut by 5 bases, the J end by 0 bases, with 17 bases between. The CDR3 contains 16 residues. Germline V gives CDR1 MNHEY, CDR2 SMNVEV (reference sequence). The CDR3 DNA reads TGTGCCAGCAGTAAAGGTTGGTCCGGGGACTCCTACGAGCAGTACTTC. Protein: CASSKGWSGDSYEQYF.

Concerning this clonotype: A read error may be the cause here, since a much bigger clone is one base away. The chain is built from TRBV10-3 and TRBJ1-1; no clear D gene. This CDR3 has 14 residues. CDR1 and CDR2 from the germline V gene are ENHRY and SYGVKD. The CDR3 protein is CVISDWGSNTEAFF. In nucleotides, the CDR3 is TGTGTCATCAGTGATTGGGGATCGAACACTGAAGCTTTCTTT.

This clonotype appeared many times. The chain recombines TRBV20-1 with TRBJ2-2, with TRBD1 matching over 8 bases. CDR1 and CDR2 from the germline V gene are DFQATT and SNEGSKA (reference sequence). The J segment lost 3 bases and the V segment lost 6 bases, leaving 6 bases of the junction unmatched. The CDR3 is 14 residues long. CDR3 sequence reads: CSATGVMDTGELFF. For the CDR3, the DNA is TGCAGTGCGACAGGGGTCATGGACACCGGGGAGCTGTTTTTT.

In this sample, this clonotype turned up a few times. This chain connects TRBV28 to TRBJ2-1, with 8 bases aligning to TRBD1. V trimming: 3 bases; J trimming: 4 bases; junction bases outside the gene matches: 2. The CDR3 consists of 14 residues. Germline-derived CDR1 and CDR2 are MDHEN and SYDVKM. The CDR3: CASSFQGAYNEQFF. The CDR3 DNA reads as TGTGCCAGCAGTTTCCAGGGGGCTTACAATGAGCAGTTCTTC.

This clonotype was seen more than once but under ten times. The rearrangement joins TRBV7-2 to TRBJ2-2; 7 bases are shared with TRBD1. The CDR3 extends over 15 amino acids. Trimming removed 5 bases from V and 0 bases from J; junction bases left unmatched: 3. Germline loops: CDR1 SGHTA, CDR2 FQGNSA. The CDR3 loop reads CASSLRGSNTGELFF. In DNA, the CDR3 is TGTGCCAGCAGCCTCAGGGGGTCGAACACCGGGGAGCTGTTTTTT.

This clonotype was counted a few times. This chain links TRBV6-6 with TRBJ2-1; D ambiguous. V shed 5 bases and J shed 2 bases, with 13 bases lying between them. CDR1 and CDR2 (germline): MNHNY, SVGAGI (reference sequence). This CDR3 region has 15 residues. The DNA of the CDR3 is TGTGCCAGCAGTACGACCGTAATCCCCTACAATGAGCAGTTCTTC. It encodes CASSTTVIPYNEQFF.

The chain is built from TRBV7-2 and TRBJ2-1; D is uncertain. Germline CDR1 reads SGHTA; CDR2 reads FQGNSA. This CDR3 comprises 15 residues. The ends were cut back, 2 bases at V and 3 bases at J, with 11 bases in the middle. This CDR3 reads CASSLILPIYNEQFF. In DNA form, the CDR3 reads TGTGCCAGCAGCTTAATACTACCAATCTACAATGAGCAGTTCTTC.

The chain couples TRBV2 to TRBJ2-1; TRBD2 matches at 9 bases. Germline CDR1 SNHLY, CDR2 FYNNEI. The CDR3 is 16 amino acids. Unmatched junction bases numbered 2, after V lost 1 base and J lost 1 base. CDR3 in DNA: TGTGCCAGCAGTGAAGGCGCGGGGGGGTCCTACAATGAGCAGTTCTTC. It translates to CASSEGAGGSYNEQFF.

This clonotype was observed at least ten times. The CDR3 region is CASTSHRDTGELFF. The CDR3 DNA is TGTGCCAGCACCTCGCACCGCGACACCGGGGAGCTGTTTTTT. This rearrangement joins TRBV12-3 or TRBV12-4 to TRBJ2-2; unclear D gene. The CDR3 is made up of 14 amino acids. V lost 7 bases and J lost 3, with 12 bases in between.

J is TRBJ2-2 and V is TRBV24-1; TRBD1 aligns across 7 bases. J was trimmed by 4 bases and V by 3 bases; bases with no gene match: 4. The length of the CDR3 is 15 residues. Germline V gives CDR1 KGHDR, CDR2 SFDVKD. The CDR3 DNA reads TGTGCCACCAGTGATCCCGGGACAGCCACCGGGGAGCTGTTTTTT. Translating it yields CATSDPGTATGELFF.

In its sample, this clonotype was seen many times. CDR3 in amino acids: CSASLLDLSYNEQFF. CDR3 in DNA: TGCAGTGCTAGCCTCCTAGACCTCTCCTACAATGAGCAGTTCTTC. The rearrangement uses TRBV20-1 and TRBJ2-1; no firm D call. This CDR3 is 15 amino acids long. The V gene lost 3 bases and the J gene lost 0 bases, with 12 bases spanning the gap. The germline CDR1 and CDR2 sequences are DFQATT and SNEGSKA (reference sequence).